Listed here are 14 T cell receptor beta chains from one sample, sequenced in a study of OX40 agonist ivuxolimab in advanced cancers. Sequencing used immunoSEQ multiplex PCR; TCRdb keeps in-frame clones, though not all of them. Of more than 40,000 clones listed, 82% were seen once; the top ten hold more than 1.5%. The sample consisted of CD4+ or CD8+ T cells sorted from blood, taken in a trial of the OX40 agonist ivuxolimab. These receptors all come from an adult with an advanced solid tumor such as melanoma, head and neck, liver or kidney cancer.

This clone has only a few counts. The genes are TRBV27 and TRBJ1-2, with D hard to call. The CDR3 spans 13 residues. V dropped 7 bases and J dropped 4 bases, with 13 bases sitting between them. Germline-derived CDR1 and CDR2 are MNHEY and SMNVEV (reference sequence). CDR3 region: CASKDGPGYGYTF. CDR3 sequence (DNA): TGTGCCAGCAAGGACGGCCCCGGCTATGGCTACACCTTC.

This clone was seen once. This chain links TRBV6-1 with TRBJ2-6; D is unclear. The CDR3 consists of 13 residues. Trimming removed 6 bases at V and 0 bases at J, with 3 bases between. Germline lookup yields CDR1 MNHNS and CDR2 SASEGT. CDR3 protein: CASRYSGANVLTF. CDR3 sequence (DNA): TGTGCCAGCAGGTACTCTGGGGCCAACGTCCTGACTTTC.

The chain is built from TRBV5-1 and TRBJ2-3, with D uncertain. Germline V gene data show CDR1 as SGHRS and CDR2 as YFSETQ. Trimming removed 5 bases at V and 3 bases at J, with 13 bases between. The CDR3 totals 14 residues. For the CDR3, the DNA is TGCGCCAGCAGTAGGGCAGCCTCTACAGATACGCAGTATTTT. It codes for CASSRAASTDTQYF.

The rearrangement joins TRBV5-1 to TRBJ2-2, with a possible D match to TRBD2 (5 bases). The CDR3 extends over 15 amino acids. Germline values: CDR1 SGHRS, CDR2 YFSETQ. V lost 3 bases and J 4 bases, leaving 13 bases between the germline ends. The CDR3 coding sequence is TGCGCCAGCAGCTCCGGGGTTCCCCCCACCGGGGAGCTGTTTTTT. As protein: CASSSGVPPTGELFF.

The V and J genes are TRBV6-1 and TRBJ2-7, with a tentative D call TRBD1 (6 bases). V lost 7 bases to trimming and J lost 2 bases, with 9 bases between them. This CDR3 region has 12 residues. Germline CDR1 reads MNHNS; CDR2 reads SASEGT. The CDR3 DNA reads TGTGCCAGCACAGGGGATACCTACGAGCAGTACTTC. Translated, it gives CASTGDTYEQYF.

The chain uses TRBV7-2 and TRBJ1-6; no clear D. The CDR3 sequence is 13 residues long. CDR1 and CDR2 (germline): SGHTA, FQGNSA. The V end lost 1 base, the J end lost 9 bases, and 7 bases lay between the germline ends. The CDR3 bases are TGTGCCAGCAGCTTAGAAAAGTTTTCACCCCTCCACTTT. Residues: CASSLEKFSPLHF. Using reference TRBV7-2 and TRBJ1-6 for the parts outside the CDR3, the full variable domain is GAGVSQSPSNKVTEKGKDVELRCDPISGHTALYWYRQSLGQGLEFLIYFQGNSAPDKSGLPSDRFSAERTGGSVSTLTIQRTQQEDSAVYLCASSLEKFSPLHFGNGTRLTVT.

This chain links TRBV18 with TRBJ1-6; D gene unclear. V was clipped by 6 bases and J by 8 bases, with 20 bases between them. This CDR3 has 16 residues. Looked up from germline, CDR1 is KGHSH and CDR2 is LQKENI. As DNA, the CDR3 is TGTGCCAGCTCTCCCCAAGGCGGAGTTGGATATTCACCCCTCCACTTT. This codes for CASSPQGGVGYSPLHF.

The chain recombines TRBV14 with TRBJ2-1; TRBD2 matches at 11 bases. V shed 1 base, J shed 3 bases, and the junction held 2 bases outside the gene matches. Germline CDR1 reads SGHDN; CDR2 reads FVKESK. The CDR3 contains 16 residues. CDR3 loop: CASSQGLAGIYNEQFF. The CDR3 bases are TGTGCCAGCAGCCAAGGACTAGCGGGGATCTACAATGAGCAGTTCTTC. Using reference TRBV14 and TRBJ2-1 for the parts outside the CDR3, the full variable domain is EAGVTQFPSHSVIEKGQTVTLRCDPISGHDNLYWYRRVMGKEIKFLLHFVKESKQDESGMPNNRFLAERTGGTYSTLKVQPAELEDSGVYFCASSQGLAGIYNEQFFGPGTRLTVL.

The chain has TRBV7-2 and TRBJ2-7; 11 bases align to TRBD2. J lost 5 bases, V lost 4 bases, and 13 bases had no gene match. Per the germline V gene, CDR1 is SGHTA and CDR2 is FQGNSA. This CDR3 region has 17 residues. The CDR3 sequence is CASSSPGLAVLGDEQYF. CDR3 in DNA: TGTGCCAGCAGCTCGCCGGGACTAGCGGTCCTCGGGGACGAGCAGTACTTC.

This chain joins TRBV4-2 and TRBJ2-5; 11 positions agree with TRBD2. Germline CDR1 reads LGHNA; CDR2 reads YNFKEQ. The CDR3 loop spans 15 amino acids. J gave up 5 bases and V 9 bases, and 11 bases lay outside the gene matches. CDR3 in DNA: TGTGCCAGTTCTCCGACTAGCGGGGCGGGGGAGACCCAGTACTTC. Translation gives CASSPTSGAGETQYF.

The chain combines TRBV11-3 with TRBJ1-2; D is possibly TRBD1 (6 bases). The CDR3 has 12 amino acids. Germline V CDR1 and CDR2: SGHNT, YENEEA. Trimming shortened V by 4 bases and J by 5 bases, and 8 bases separated the two germline ends. The CDR3 sequence: CASSYQGYGYTF. In DNA, the CDR3 is TGTGCCAGCAGCTACCAGGGGTATGGCTACACCTTC.

This clone turned up a few times. The J gene is TRBJ2-3, the V gene TRBV6-1; 10 bases are a match to TRBD2. This CDR3 contains 18 residues. The germline CDR1 and CDR2 sequences are MNHNS and SASEGT. V trimming: 1 base; J trimming: 2 bases; junction bases outside the gene matches: 9. The CDR3 is CASSEGWGSGGLTDTQYF. In DNA, the CDR3 is TGTGCCAGCAGTGAAGGGTGGGGTAGCGGGGGGCTCACAGATACGCAGTATTTT.

This clone is judged large. This chain connects TRBV6-5 to TRBJ1-5; 7 bases map to TRBD1. The V gene end was trimmed by 4 bases and the J gene end by 2 bases; junction bases not matched to a gene: 2. CDR1 and CDR2 from the germline V gene are MNHEY and SVGAGI. The CDR3 sequence is 14 residues long. This chain's CDR3 is CASSFGQGNQPQHF. The DNA for the CDR3 is TGTGCCAGCAGTTTCGGACAGGGCAATCAGCCCCAGCATTTT.

This clone is labeled as medium-sized. The chain employs TRBV15 and TRBJ2-5; 11 nucleotides line up with TRBD2. V dropped 2 bases and J dropped 5; count of bases not matched to a gene: 4. The germline CDR1 and CDR2 sequences are LNHNV and YYDKDF (reference sequence). This CDR3 has 15 amino acids. The CDR3 bases are TGTGCCACCAGCAGACTAGCGGGGGGTGTGGAGACCCAGTACTTC. It specifies CATSRLAGGVETQYF. Full variable domain (outside the CDR3, taken from reference TRBV15 and TRBJ2-5): DAMVIQNPRYQVTQFGKPVTLSCSQTLNHNVMYWYQQKSSQAPKLLFHYYDKDFNNEADTPDNFQSRRPNTSFCFLDIRSPGLGDTAMYLCATSRLAGGVETQYFGPGTRLLVL.